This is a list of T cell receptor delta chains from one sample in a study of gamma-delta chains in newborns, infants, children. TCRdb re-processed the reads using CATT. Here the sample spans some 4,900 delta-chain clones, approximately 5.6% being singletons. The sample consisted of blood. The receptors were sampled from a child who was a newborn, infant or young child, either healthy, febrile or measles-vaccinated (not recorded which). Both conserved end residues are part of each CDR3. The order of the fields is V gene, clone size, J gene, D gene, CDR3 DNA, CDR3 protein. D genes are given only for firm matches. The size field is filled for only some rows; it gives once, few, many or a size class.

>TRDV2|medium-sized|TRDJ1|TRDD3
TGTGCCTGTGACACCGTGGGTACTGGGGGACTCACCGATAAACTCATCTTT
CACDTVGTGGLTDKLIF
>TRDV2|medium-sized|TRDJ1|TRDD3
TGTGCCTGTGACACCTTACGGAGACTGGGGGATGAAGTGGATAAACTCATCTTT
CACDTLRRLGDEVDKLIF
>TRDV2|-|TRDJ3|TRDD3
TGTGCCTGTGACACCGTGATGACAGGTCTGGGGGCCCCCTTGGGCTCCTGGGACACCCGACAGATGTTTTTC
CACDTVMTGLGAPLGSWDTRQMFF
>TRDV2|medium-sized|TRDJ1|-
TGTGCCTGTGACACCTTGGATACCGGGGACGACACCGATAAACTCATCTTT
CACDTLDTGDDTDKLIF
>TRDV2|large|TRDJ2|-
TGTGCCTGTGACACCTGGGGGACAGCACAACTCTTCTTT
CACDTWGTAQLFF
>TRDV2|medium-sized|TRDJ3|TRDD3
TGTGCCTGTGACCCATTGGAGTGGGGGACCGGCTCCTGGGACACCCGACAGATGTTTTTC
CACDPLEWGTGSWDTRQMFF
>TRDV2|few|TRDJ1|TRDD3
TGTGCCTGTGAGCCCGTACTGGGGGATGTCCGGGACACCGATAAACTCATCTTT
CACEPVLGDVRDTDKLIF
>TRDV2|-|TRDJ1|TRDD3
TGTGCCTGTGTCAAGGCTGGGGGATTATACACCGATAAACTCATCTTT
CACVKAGGLYTDKLIF
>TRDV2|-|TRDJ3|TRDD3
TGTGCCTGTGGCACCGTAATACTGGGGGATACCTCCTGGGACACCCGACAGATGTTTTTC
CACGTVILGDTSWDTRQMFF
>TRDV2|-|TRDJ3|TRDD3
TGTGCCTGTGACGCAACTGGGGGATACTCCTGGGACACCCGACAGATGTTTTTC
CACDATGGYSWDTRQMFF
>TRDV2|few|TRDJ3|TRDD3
TGTGCCTGTGACACACTCGGCCGGAGTGGAGCTGGGGATAGCTCCTGGGACACCCGACAGATGTTTTTC
CACDTLGRSGAGDSSWDTRQMFF
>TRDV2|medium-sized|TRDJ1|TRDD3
TGTGCCTGTGACACCGTTCTTCCTCCTACGAACTGGGGGAACACCGATAAACTCATCTTT
CACDTVLPPTNWGNTDKLIF
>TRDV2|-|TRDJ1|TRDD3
TGTGCCTGTGACACCGTAGAACTGGGGTACTATAAACTCATCTTT
CACDTVELGYYKLIF
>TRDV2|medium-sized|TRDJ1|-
TGTGCCTGTGACACCTGGGGGTTCACCGATAAACTCATCTTT
CACDTWGFTDKLIF
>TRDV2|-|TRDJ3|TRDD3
TGTGCCTGCGGCCAGACTGGGGGATACCAGAGCTCCTGGGACACCCGACAGATGTTTTTC
CACGQTGGYQSSWDTRQMFF
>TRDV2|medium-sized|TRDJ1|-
TGTGCCTGTGACACCGTAGGGTACACCGATAAACTCATCTTT
CACDTVGYTDKLIF
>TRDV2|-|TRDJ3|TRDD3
TGTGCCTGTGACACACTGGGGGATAGCTCCTGGGACACCCGACAGATGTTTTTC
CACDTLGDSSWDTRQMFF
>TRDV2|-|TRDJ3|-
TGTGCCTGTGACGGGATAAGCTCCTGGGACACCCGACAGATGTTTTTC
CACDGISSWDTRQMFF
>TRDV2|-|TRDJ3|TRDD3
TGTGCCTGTGACCCGGCTACTGGGGGACGCTCCTGGGGCACCCGACAGATGTTTTTC
CACDPATGGRSWGTRQMFF
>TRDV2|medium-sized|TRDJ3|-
TGTGCCTGTGACATCCTTTCCACGGGGCCATCTAGCTCCTGGGACACCCGACAGATGTTTTTC
CACDILSTGPSSSWDTRQMFF
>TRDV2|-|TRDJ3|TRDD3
TGTGCCTGTGACTTTACTGGGGGATACTCCTGGGACACCCGACAGATGTTTTTC
CACDFTGGYSWDTRQMFF
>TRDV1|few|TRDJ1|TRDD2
TGTGCTCTTGGGGACTTTTCCTACCCCCGAAGGGGCACCGATAAACTCATCTTT
CALGDFSYPRRGTDKLIF
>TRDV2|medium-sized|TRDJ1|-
TGTGCCTGTGACCGACTCCCAGGCGGGCCATACACCGATAAACTCATCTTT
CACDRLPGGPYTDKLIF
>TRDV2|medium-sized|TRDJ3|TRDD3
TGTGCCTGTGACACCCTTCGTACTGGGGGATCGAACACCTGGGACACCCGACAGATGTTTTTC
CACDTLRTGGSNTWDTRQMFF
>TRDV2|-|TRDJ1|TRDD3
TGTGCCTGTGACACGGTGGGGGGATACGCGGGTGGGAAGAGCGATAAACTCATCTTT
CACDTVGGYAGGKSDKLIF
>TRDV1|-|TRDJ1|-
TGTGCTCTTGGGGATCCCTCGGATCCCTACGTCGGGTTTAAACTCATCTTT
CALGDPSDPYVGFKLIF
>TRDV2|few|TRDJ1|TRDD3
TGTGCCTGTGACACAATCTCCACTGGGGGACGGTACACCGATAAACTCATCTTT
CACDTISTGGRYTDKLIF
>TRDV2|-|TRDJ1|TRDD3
TGTGCCTGTGACACCGTAAATGGGGGATTTAGCACCGATAAACTCATTTTT
CACDTVNGGFSTDKLIF
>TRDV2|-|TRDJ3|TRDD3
TGTGCCTGTGACACGGCCTGGGGGACCGGCAGCTCCTGGGACACCCGACAGATGTTTTTC
CACDTAWGTGSSWDTRQMFF
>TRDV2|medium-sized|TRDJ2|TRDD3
TGTGCCTGTGACACGATTGGGGGAGCTTTGACAGCACAACTCTTCTTT
CACDTIGGALTAQLFF
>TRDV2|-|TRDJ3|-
TGTGCCTGTGACGGCCTGACTGGGAATCAGAGGGACACCCGACAGATGTTTTTC
CACDGLTGNQRDTRQMFF
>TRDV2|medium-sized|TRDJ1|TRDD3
TGTGCCTGTGACTCTGTACTGGGGGATACGCGAGAACTCATCTTT
CACDSVLGDTRELIF
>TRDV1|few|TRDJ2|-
TGTGCTCTTGGGGAACTCCCATCTTTGACAGCACAACTCTTCTTT
CALGELPSLTAQLFF
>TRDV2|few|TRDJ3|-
TGTGCCTGTGACACCGTCATCTCCTCGGACTTCTGGGACACCCGACAGATGTTTTTC
CACDTVISSDFWDTRQMFF
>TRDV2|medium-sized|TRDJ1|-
TGTGCCTGTGACACCCTGGGGACACCCTACGATAAACTCATCTTT
CACDTLGTPYDKLIF
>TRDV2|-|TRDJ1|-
TGTGCCTGTGACACCCTCCTACGTGTACTGGGAGATACAGGGACCGATAAACTCATCTTT
CACDTLLRVLGDTGTDKLIF
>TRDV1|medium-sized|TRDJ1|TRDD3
TGTGCTCTTGGGGAACTAACAACTGGGGGCCCACTCACCGATAAACTCATCTTT
CALGELTTGGPLTDKLIF
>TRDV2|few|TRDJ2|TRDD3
TGTGCCTGTGACGTAATAGGGGATACTTTGACAGCACAACTCTTCTTT
CACDVIGDTLTAQLFF
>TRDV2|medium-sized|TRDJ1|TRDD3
TGTGCCTGTGACCCCTTGGGGGATACACGGAGGTACACCGATAAACTCATCTTT
CACDPLGDTRRYTDKLIF
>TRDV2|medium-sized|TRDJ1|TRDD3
TGTGCCTGTGACACCTTACTGGGGGCCCCCTCTGACACCGATAAACTCATCTTT
CACDTLLGAPSDTDKLIF
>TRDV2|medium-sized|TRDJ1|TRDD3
TGTGCCTGTGACCCTGTACTGGGGGGGAACCATTACACCGATAAACTCATCTTT
CACDPVLGGNHYTDKLIF
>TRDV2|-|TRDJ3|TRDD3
TGTGCCTGTGACCCCGTGGTGGGGGATACCTGGGACACCCGACAGATGTTTTTC
CACDPVVGDTWDTRQMFF
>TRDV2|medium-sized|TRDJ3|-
TGTGCCTGTGACACAACTGGGAATTCCTGGGACACCCGACAGATGTTTTTC
CACDTTGNSWDTRQMFF
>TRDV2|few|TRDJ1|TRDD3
TGTGCCTGTGACACCGTACTGGGGGATACGGGGGACACCGATAAACTCATCTTT
CACDTVLGDTGDTDKLIF
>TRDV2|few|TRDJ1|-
TGTGCCTGTGACCCCCTTCCGAATACTGGGGAAGGAGTGGGGGACACCCCGCAGGCCACCGATAGACTCATCTTT
CACDPLPNTGEGVGDTPQATDRLIF
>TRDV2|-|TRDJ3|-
TGTGCCTGTGACACCATACTGAACCCCTGGGGCACCCGACAGATGTTTTTC
CACDTILNPWGTRQMFF
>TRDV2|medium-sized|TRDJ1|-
TGTGCCTGTGACCAAGTTAGCCGGACGGACACCGATAAACTCATCTTT
CACDQVSRTDTDKLIF
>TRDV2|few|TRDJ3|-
TGTGCCTGTGACACCGCTGGGGATCCCGGGTCCTGGGACACCCGACAGATGTTTTTC
CACDTAGDPGSWDTRQMFF
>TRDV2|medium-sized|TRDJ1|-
TGTGCCTGTGACACCGCGGATCGTGTCCTACGTCTACCGTACGGCGATAAACTCATCTTT
CACDTADRVLRLPYGDKLIF
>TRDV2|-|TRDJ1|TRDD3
TGTGCCTGTGACAAACTGGGGGATACGCGTGATAAACTCATCTTT
CACDKLGDTRDKLIF
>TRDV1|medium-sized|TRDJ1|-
TGTTCTCTCCGGGGGCCTTATTTACACACCGATAAACTCATCTTT
CSLRGPYLHTDKLIF
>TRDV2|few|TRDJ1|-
TGTGCCTGTAACCACCTGGGGCCACTGGAGTACACCGATAAACCCATCTTT
CACNHLGPLEYTDKPIF